The 13 T cell receptor beta chains below were found in one sample sequenced in a study of T cells expressing NK-cell markers. Following a re-call of the 5' RACE reads, TCRdb has one entry per CDR3 protein and lacks DNA. This listing includes about 260,000 distinct CDR3 sequences. The specimen was blood T cells: a sorted CD56 or NKG2C T cell subset, CD4+ or CD8+ T cells, or bulk PBMC T cells (not recorded which). The source is a woman aged 18 to 69 in good health.

The CDR3 sequence is CASRAGGSYNEQFF. V is TRBV6-1 and J is TRBJ2-1; lacking DNA, the TRBD2 call made by TCRdb goes unchecked. Looked up from germline, CDR1 is MNHNS and CDR2 is SASEGT. This CDR3 contains 14 residues.

V gene TRBV20-1 combines with J gene TRBJ2-1; absent DNA, TCRdb's TRBD1 call cannot be checked. The CDR3 runs 15 residues. Germline CDR1 and CDR2: DFQATT and SNEGSKA (reference sequence). This CDR3 is CSARPRDRAYNEQFF.

This chain links TRBV7-9 with TRBJ1-4. Germline CDR1 reads SEHNR; CDR2 reads FQNEAQ (reference sequence). The CDR3 extends over 15 amino acids. This chain's CDR3 is CASSLNPGLNEKLFF.

This chain joins TRBV5-5 and TRBJ1-1; TCRdb proposes TRBD1, but this gene call is untestable without DNA. The V gene's germline CDR1 is SGHKS and CDR2 YYEKEE (reference sequence). The CDR3 has 16 residues. CDR3: CASSLGFTLGDTEAFF.

The chain has TRBV14 and TRBJ2-1; TCRdb's D gene call, TRBD2, goes unchecked for lack of DNA. Germline V gene sequence: CDR1 SGHDN, CDR2 FVKESK. The CDR3 extends over 18 amino acids. CDR3: CASSPRRLAGAHYNEQFF.

The rearrangement links TRBV20-1 to TRBJ2-7. This CDR3 region has 13 residues. Germline CDR1 is DFQATT and CDR2 is SNEGSKA (reference sequence). The CDR3 loop reads CSAYHTPLGEQYF.

The chain carries TRBV5-4 and TRBJ2-7. The CDR3 is made up of 15 amino acids. CDR1 SGHNT and CDR2 YYREEE come from the germline V gene (reference sequence). The CDR3 sequence is CASSFGQERTYEQYF.

CDR3 sequence reads: CASSLPGVGLAGVIETQYF. The rearrangement uses TRBV5-4 and TRBJ2-5; no DNA is available, so the TRBD2 call from TCRdb remains unchecked. This CDR3 has 19 residues. Per the germline V gene, CDR1 is SGHNT and CDR2 is YYREEE (reference sequence).

This chain uses TRBV2 with TRBJ1-5; TCRdb calls TRBD1, which cannot be checked without DNA. Germline V gene data show CDR1 as SNHLY and CDR2 as FYNNEI. There are 16 residues in the CDR3. The CDR3 spells CASSEEGHRAGQPQHF.

The V call is TRBV5-1, the J call TRBJ1-1; TCRdb's D call, TRBD1, is unchecked because there is no DNA. The germline V gene encodes CDR1 SGHRS and CDR2 YFSETQ. This CDR3 region has 15 residues. CDR3 loop: CASSPPAPTNTEAFF.

The rearrangement joins TRBV5-1 to TRBJ2-3. Looked up from germline, CDR1 is SGHRS and CDR2 is YFSETQ. The CDR3 sequence is 12 residues long. The CDR3 region is CASSKSTDTQYF.

The chain's CDR3 is CASNREEYRGGTIYF. The rearrangement links TRBV11-2 to TRBJ1-3; TCRdb's assignment of TRBD1 cannot be checked, as there is no DNA. This CDR3 contains 15 residues. Germline V gene data show CDR1 as SGHAT and CDR2 as FQNNGV.

The chain combines TRBV10-3 with TRBJ2-3; TCRdb's D call, TRBD2, is unchecked because there is no DNA. Germline-derived CDR1 and CDR2 are ENHRY and SYGVKD. The CDR3 has 16 residues. CDR3 region: CAISLNSGGAADTQYF.